A selection of T cell receptor beta chains follows, all from one sample in a study of patients and donors after allogeneic stem cell transplantation. A single record per CDR3 protein comes from TCRdb applying MiXCR to the RT-PCR reads. The sample shows 920,000 or so distinct CDR3 sequences, over 15% of them seen only once. Source material: blood, either unsorted or a sorted T cell fraction (not recorded which). These receptors were taken from a human donor who was either an allogeneic HSCT recipient or a stem cell or donor lymphocyte infusion donor (not recorded which). It is not recorded whose cells these are; they may come from a transplant donor. Both conserved end residues are part of each CDR3. D genes are given only for firm matches.

-,TRBV25-1,CASSESGPSGNTIYF
-,TRBV9,CASSVGQLGHNEQFF
-,TRBV4-1,CASSQESSNEQFF
-,TRBV4-3,CASSQGPGRTEAFF
TRBD1,TRBV25-1,CASPSLEGGQTEAFF
-,TRBV6-2/TRBV6-3,CASSPTPETQYF
-,TRBV27,CASSGGLPIQYF
TRBD2,TRBV6-1,CASSVRASGSQETQYF
TRBD1,TRBV20-1,CSARDSADRIYGYTF
-,TRBV7-9,CASSSLGGGTSYEQYF
-,TRBV6-5,CASSSPRSGKTGELFF
-,TRBV5-1,CASSSMGPTYEQYF
TRBD1,TRBV29-1,CSTTPGQGDQETQYF
TRBD2,TRBV7-6,CASTSGQETQYF
-,TRBV6-1,CASSRLRVGNTEAFF
-,TRBV2,CASSEVSGSGTEAFF
-,TRBV12-3/TRBV12-4,CASSYSLDDTEAFF
TRBD1,TRBV4-2,CASSRMEYRTGGTEAFF
-,TRBV15,CATSRLAASYNEQFF
-,TRBV7-2,CASSTGPVVNTQYF
-,TRBV2,CASSEKTGTPRIGYTF
-,TRBV20-1,CSASLLTLRRNGYTF
-,TRBV4-1,CASSAGAREQFF
-,TRBV4-2,CASSQSVQETQYF
TRBD2,TRBV4-1,CASSQAGVTSGRRDTQYF
-,TRBV5-1,CASSRHTGPYNEQFF
-,TRBV29-1,CSVGSGRNTGELFF
-,TRBV18,CASSPGGGQYNEQFF
-,TRBV12-3/TRBV12-4,CASSLWPLGGYTF
-,TRBV2,CASSRGLNEQFF
TRBD1,TRBV4-3,CASSQEDRNRGNRLDQPQHF